The 30 T cell receptor beta chains reported below all come from one sample, sequenced in a study of blood T cell repertoires in COVID-19. Clones were read by immunoSEQ multiplex PCR, and TCRdb kept only the in-frame ones, dropping some. This table holds 310,000 or so clones, around 86% found once. The source material was PBMCs or T cells enriched from blood (not recorded which). Receptors originate from a woman between 18 and 29 years old who had recovered from COVID-19.

The chain joins TRBV2 to TRBJ2-7, with D perhaps matching TRBD2 (7 bases). V dropped 11 bases and J dropped 5 bases, with 19 bases sitting between them. The germline V gene encodes CDR1 SNHLY and CDR2 FYNNEI. The CDR3 loop spans 13 amino acids. The CDR3 reads CACPNKGGNEQYF. CDR3 bases: TGTGCCTGCCCGAATAAGGGGGGGAACGAGCAGTACTTC. Using reference TRBV2 and TRBJ2-7 for the parts outside the CDR3, the full variable domain is EPEVTQTPSHQVTQMGQEVILRCVPISNHLYFYWYRQILGQKVEFLVSFYNNEISEKSEIFDDQFSVERPDGSNFTLKIRSTKLEDSAMYFCACPNKGGNEQYFGPGTRLTVT.

The CDR3 DNA is TGTGCCAGCAGTCTCACAGGGGCCAGCGCCGGGGAGCTGTTTTTT. This gives the protein CASSLTGASAGELFF. The V and J genes are TRBV7-3 and TRBJ2-2; 7 nucleotides align to TRBD1. Unmatched junction bases numbered 10, after V lost 6 bases and J lost 6 bases. Germline V CDR1 and CDR2: SGHTA, FQGTGA. The CDR3 sequence is 15 residues long.

This clone has more than one count but fewer than ten. This sequence joins TRBV10-3 and TRBJ2-5; D gene uncertain. V was pared by 3 bases and J by 4 bases, with 9 bases between. Germline V lookup: CDR1 ENHRY, CDR2 SYGVKD. CDR3 length: 13 residues. The CDR3 loop is CAISDPVSETQYF. The CDR3, as DNA: TGTGCCATCAGTGACCCCGTATCAGAGACCCAGTACTTC.

The chain employs TRBV10-3 and TRBJ1-2, with 10 bases fitting TRBD1. The V segment lost 4 bases and the J segment 6 bases; nucleotides outside the gene matches: 2. The CDR3 is 13 residues long. The germline CDR1 and CDR2 sequences are ENHRY and SYGVKD. CDR3 DNA sequence: TGTGCCATCAGTGGGGACAGGGGCCATGGCTACACCTTC. Translated, it gives CAISGDRGHGYTF.

This clone occurred once. The genes are TRBV27 and TRBJ2-1, with D possibly TRBD2 on 6 matching bases. Trimming removed 2 bases from V and 5 bases from J, with 13 bases in between. Germline loops: CDR1 MNHEY, CDR2 SMNVEV (reference sequence). The CDR3 has 15 residues. The CDR3 nucleotides are TGTGCCAGCAGTTTAGGCGGGGCAGGGAACAATGAGCAGTTCTTC. This sequence encodes CASSLGGAGNNEQFF.

This chain connects TRBV7-2 to TRBJ2-7, with D unclear. V shed 2 bases and J shed 2 bases, with 7 bases lying between them. Per germline, CDR1 SGHTA and CDR2 FQGNSA. The CDR3 covers 13 residues. Here the CDR3 reads CASSLFSAYEQYF. The CDR3 DNA sequence: TGTGCCAGCAGCTTATTTTCGGCCTACGAGCAGTACTTC.

The chain carries TRBV10-3 and TRBJ1-4; 10 bases are shared with TRBD1. Germline CDR1 reads ENHRY; CDR2 reads SYGVKD. Losses at the gene ends were 6 bases for V and 8 bases for J; bases not matched to a gene: 15. CDR3 length: 17 amino acids. The CDR3 is CAISSGTGDGLSEKLFF. CDR3 DNA: TGTGCCATCAGCTCCGGGACAGGGGATGGTTTGAGCGAAAAACTGTTTTTT.

This sequence joins TRBV15 and TRBJ2-5, with 8 bases matching TRBD2. CDR1 is LNHNV, CDR2 YYDKDF, per germline (reference sequence). There are 15 residues in the CDR3. Trimming took 1 base from V and 9 from J; bases not matched to a gene: 10. CDR3 loop: CATSRAVGGGTAQYF. The DNA of the CDR3 is TGTGCCACCAGCAGAGCCGTCGGGGGGGGCACGGCCCAGTACTTC. Based on the CDR3 plus reference TRBV15 and TRBJ2-5, the full variable domain is DAMVIQNPRYQVTQFGKPVTLSCSQTLNHNVMYWYQQKSSQAPKLLFHYYDKDFNNEADTPDNFQSRRPNTSFCFLDIRSPGLGDTAMYLCATSRAVGGGTAQYFGPGTRLLVL.

The chain carries TRBV28 and TRBJ1-5; D call uncertain. CDR3 size: 14 residues. From germline, CDR1 is MDHEN and CDR2 SYDVKM. Trimming took off 3 bases at V and 3 bases at J, with 9 bases between the two ends. The CDR3 is CASSFGVLNQPQHF. The CDR3 DNA reads TGTGCCAGCAGTTTCGGGGTACTCAATCAGCCCCAGCATTTT.

The V and J genes are TRBV30 and TRBJ1-2; 8 nucleotides align to TRBD1. Germline trimming cut 3 bases from V and 4 bases from J; bases unmatched to any gene: 7. CDR3 size: 14 residues. CDR1 is GTSNPN and CDR2 is SVGIG in the germline V gene (reference sequence). The CDR3 protein is CAWSAGQGVYGYTF. CDR3 coding DNA: TGTGCCTGGAGCGCTGGACAGGGAGTCTATGGCTACACCTTC.

CDR3 DNA sequence: TGTGCCAGCAGCCAAGGTACGACAGGGTGGAGGAACACTGAAGCTTTCTTT. Protein: CASSQGTTGWRNTEAFF. The rearrangement uses TRBV3-1 (or the pseudogene TRBV3-2) and TRBJ1-1; 7 bases are a match to TRBD1. Germline V gene sequence: CDR1 LGHDT, CDR2 YNNKEL (reference sequence). The CDR3 runs 17 residues. Unmatched junction bases numbered 9, after V lost 1 base and J lost 1 base.

The V gene is TRBV30, the J gene TRBJ1-1; tentatively, D is TRBD1 (5 bases). The CDR3 runs to 14 residues. The V and J ends lost 2 bases and 8 bases respectively, with 18 bases between them. Germline CDR1 reads GTSNPN; CDR2 reads SVGIG (reference sequence). The CDR3 coding sequence is TGTGCCTGGAGTTACGGGGGTTCCGAGCCGGAAGCTTTCTTT. Translation: CAWSYGGSEPEAFF.

The chain is built from TRBV10-1 and TRBJ2-2; D not certain. Trimming shortened V by 4 bases and J by 4 bases, and 7 bases separated the two germline ends. This CDR3 has 13 amino acids. Germline V gene sequence: CDR1 WNHNN, CDR2 SYGVQD (reference sequence). CDR3 nucleotide sequence: TGCGCCAGCAGTGGGCCGGGCACCGGGGAGCTGTTTTTT. Encoded protein: CASSGPGTGELFF.

This clone turned up a few times. This rearrangement joins TRBV28 to TRBJ1-2; D is perhaps TRBD1 (6 bases). CDR1 and CDR2 from the germline V gene are MDHEN and SYDVKM. The CDR3 spans 18 residues. The V end lost 3 bases, the J end lost 5 bases, and 25 bases lay between the germline ends. CDR3 coding DNA: TGTGCCAGCAGTTTTAGGTCGATCCCGACAGGAAATGTTTATGGCTACACCTTC. It codes for CASSFRSIPTGNVYGYTF.

This clone was seen repeatedly, ten times or more. This sequence joins TRBV28 and TRBJ2-7; D gene ambiguous. V lost 6 bases and J 3 bases, leaving 21 bases between the germline ends. Looked up from germline, CDR1 is MDHEN and CDR2 is SYDVKM. The CDR3 totals 16 residues. This CDR3 reads CASSSELRKPNYEQYF. The DNA for the CDR3 is TGTGCCAGCAGCTCGGAGCTCCGAAAGCCCAACTACGAGCAGTACTTC.

The chain carries TRBV9 and TRBJ1-6, with a weak D call TRBD1 (6 bases). CDR3 length: 15 amino acids. Germline-derived CDR1 and CDR2 are SGDLS and YYNGEE. V lost 3 bases and J 7 bases, leaving 14 bases between the germline ends. The CDR3 sequence is CASSDGQLMNSPLHF. In DNA, the CDR3 is TGTGCCAGCAGCGACGGACAGCTTATGAATTCACCCCTCCACTTT.

The chain employs TRBV7-9 and TRBJ1-2; 7 nucleotides line up with TRBD1. The CDR3 has 13 amino acids. CDR1 is SEHNR and CDR2 is FQNEAQ in the germline V gene (reference sequence). The J segment lost 8 bases and the V segment lost 2 bases, leaving 5 bases of the junction unmatched. CDR3 nucleotide sequence: TGTGCCAGCAGCTTATTTACAGGGGTCGGCTACACCTTC. It specifies CASSLFTGVGYTF.

This clone was seen a handful of times. The chain joins TRBV13 to TRBJ1-2, with TRBD1 identical over 7 bases. Germline lookup yields CDR1 PRHDT and CDR2 FYEKMQ (reference sequence). The CDR3 runs 14 residues. Trimming removed 4 bases from V and 5 bases from J; junction bases left unmatched: 7. Here the CDR3 DNA reads TGTGCCAGCAGCTCCTGGCGACAGGGATATGGCTACACCTTC. Its translation: CASSSWRQGYGYTF.

This clone came up a few times. This chain joins TRBV5-4 and TRBJ2-5; possibly TRBD1 for D (5 bases). The CDR3 totals 15 residues. Germline V gives CDR1 SGHNT, CDR2 YYREEE (reference sequence). V lost 2 bases to trimming and J lost 2 bases, with 13 bases between them. CDR3 protein: CASSFYMPGQETQYF. The CDR3, as DNA: TGTGCCAGCAGCTTCTATATGCCAGGGCAAGAGACCCAGTACTTC.

The sample holds one count of this clone. J is TRBJ1-2 and V is TRBV19, with D possibly being TRBD1 (5 bases). The CDR3 sequence is 14 residues long. V gave up 11 bases and J gave up 0 bases, with 16 bases separating them. Germline V gene data show CDR1 as LNHDA and CDR2 as SQIVND (reference sequence). CDR3 bases: TGTGCCTCGGCGAACAGGCGGACTAACTATGGCTACACCTTC. It encodes CASANRRTNYGYTF. Supplemented by reference TRBV19 and TRBJ1-2, the full variable domain reads DGGITQSPKYLFRKEGQNVTLSCEQNLNHDAMYWYRQDPGQGLRLIYYSQIVNDFQKGDIAEGYSVSREKKESFPLTVTSAQKNPTAFYLCASANRRTNYGYTFGSGTRLTVV.

The rearrangement links TRBV30 to TRBJ1-2; TRBD1 matches at 7 bases. The CDR3 runs 14 residues. The V gene's germline CDR1 is GTSNPN and CDR2 SVGIG (reference sequence). V was clipped by 6 bases and J by 0 bases; unmatched bases: 7. The CDR3: CACRGGTANYGYTF. The CDR3 bases are TGTGCCTGCCGAGGGGGGACAGCTAACTATGGCTACACCTTC.

J is TRBJ2-7 and V is TRBV4-1; TRBD2 matches at 10 bases. Germline-derived CDR1 and CDR2 are MGHRA and YSYEKL. CDR3 length equals 17 residues. Trimming removed 3 bases from V and 2 bases from J; junction bases left unmatched: 10. The CDR3 DNA is TGCGCCAGCAGCCAGTCCGTGATGGGACTAGCGACCTACGAGCAGTACTTC. Residues: CASSQSVMGLATYEQYF.

The chain has TRBV3-1 (or the pseudogene TRBV3-2) and TRBJ1-4; D is unresolved. Trimming removed 1 base from V and 0 bases from J, with 15 bases in between. From germline, CDR1 is LGHDT and CDR2 YNNKEL (reference sequence). The CDR3 runs 18 residues. The CDR3 coding sequence is TGTGCCAGCAGCCAAGCTGTTCCCGACACCTCAACTAATGAAAAACTGTTTTTT. It codes for CASSQAVPDTSTNEKLFF.

The chain employs TRBV28 and TRBJ2-7; 7 bases match TRBD1. With 5 bases clipped from V and 2 bases from J, the junction kept 6 bases outside the gene matches. The CDR3 extends over 14 amino acids. Per germline, CDR1 MDHEN and CDR2 SYDVKM. In DNA, the CDR3 is TGTGCCAGCAGTATTCAGACAGGGCCCTACGAGCAGTACTTC. Translation gives CASSIQTGPYEQYF. Variable domain in full (rest from reference TRBV28 and TRBJ2-7): DVKVTQSSRYLVKRTGEKVFLECVQDMDHENMFWYRQDPGLGLRLIYFSYDVKMKEKGDIPEGYSVSREKKERFSLILESASTNQTSMYLCASSIQTGPYEQYFGPGTRLTVT.

The chain recombines TRBV21-1 with TRBJ2-7; the DNA was not used to check the table's D call, TRBD1. TRBV21-1 corresponds to a pseudogene. This CDR3 has 13 residues. CDR3 loop: CASSTQDRIEQYF. The CDR3 DNA reads TGTGCCAGCAGCACACAGGACAGGATCGAGCAGTACTTC.

V gene TRBV5-8 combines with J gene TRBJ2-2; 7 nucleotides agree with TRBD1. Germline CDR1 SGHTS, CDR2 YDEGEE. The ends lost 3 bases at V and 3 bases at J; junction bases unmatched: 5. There are 15 residues in the CDR3. This CDR3 is CASSSDRIYTGELFF. In DNA form, the CDR3 reads TGTGCCAGCAGCTCGGACAGGATTTACACCGGGGAGCTGTTTTTT.

This clone was seen just once. The chain recombines TRBV4-2 with TRBJ2-1; tentative D call: TRBD1 (7 bases). Trimming removed 4 bases at V and 2 bases at J, with 18 bases between. The CDR3 is made up of 17 amino acids. Germline V gene lookup returns CDR1 LGHNA and CDR2 YNFKEQ. CDR3 residues: CASSPGGTGTPYNEQFF. Here the CDR3 DNA reads TGTGCCAGCAGCCCAGGGGGGACCGGGACTCCCTACAATGAGCAGTTCTTC.

This chain connects TRBV5-1 to TRBJ1-2; D might be TRBD1 (5 bases). V lost 4 bases, J lost 7 bases, and 11 bases lay in between. The CDR3 has 12 amino acids. CDR1 is SGHRS and CDR2 is YFSETQ in the germline V gene. CDR3 region: CASSTGGGGYTF. The CDR3 DNA reads TGCGCCAGCAGCACCGGGGGAGGTGGCTACACCTTC.

V and J are TRBV18 and TRBJ1-5; D is possibly TRBD1 (6 bases). Germline loops: CDR1 KGHSH, CDR2 LQKENI. The CDR3 extends over 15 amino acids. V was cut by 6 bases and J by 0 bases, with 12 bases left in between. In nucleotides, the CDR3 is TGTGCCAGCTCCCGACAGGACCATAGCAATCAGCCCCAGCATTTT. The encoded protein is CASSRQDHSNQPQHF.

CDR3 in DNA: TGTGCCAGCAGTGAATTAGTAGCAGCGAGTGAAAAACTGTTTTTT. As protein: CASSELVAASEKLFF. This chain links TRBV2 with TRBJ1-4; the D is unclear. CDR1 is SNHLY, CDR2 FYNNEI, per germline. The CDR3 has 15 amino acids. V dropped 2 bases and J dropped 7 bases, with 14 bases sitting between them.